Following are 32 T cell receptor beta chains from one sample sequenced in a study of blood T cell repertoires in COVID-19. TCRdb keeps only in-frame clones here, not all; method: immunoSEQ multiplex PCR. The sample carries roughly 250,000 clones, about 90% recorded once. Sequencing was carried out using PBMCs or T cells enriched from blood (not recorded which). These receptors all stem from a woman aged 25 to 39 with acute COVID-19.

This clone was recorded at least ten times. CDR3 nucleotides: TGTGCCAGCAGCTTATTGTATGATCAGGCTAGCACAGATACGCAGTATTTT. Protein: CASSLLYDQASTDTQYF. The J gene is TRBJ2-3, the V gene TRBV7-8; D remains ambiguous. The CDR3 spans 17 residues. The germline V gene has CDR1 SGHVS and CDR2 FQNEAQ. V lost 2 bases and J lost 0, with 15 bases in between.

V is TRBV10-3 and J is TRBJ1-1, with 11 nucleotides matching TRBD1. Trimming cost V 6 bases and J 5 bases; bases outside gene matches: 2. Germline CDR1 reads ENHRY; CDR2 reads SYGVKD. The CDR3 is made up of 13 amino acids. The CDR3 DNA reads as TGTGCCATCAGAGGGACAGGGGGAACTGAAGCTTTCTTT. Translating it yields CAIRGTGGTEAFF.

The chain has TRBV5-1 and TRBJ1-2; 7 bases line up with TRBD1. The CDR3 loop spans 15 amino acids. The V and J ends lost 2 bases and 6 bases, in that order; junction bases with no gene match: 10. Germline V gene data show CDR1 as SGHRS and CDR2 as YFSETQ. This CDR3 reads CASSLEGAGHHGYTF. CDR3 DNA: TGCGCCAGCAGCTTAGAGGGGGCCGGACACCATGGCTACACCTTC.

This clone was seen a single time. The chain recombines TRBV6-5 with TRBJ2-7; D ambiguous. From germline, CDR1 is MNHEY and CDR2 SVGAGI. V gave up 0 bases and J gave up 6 bases, with 9 bases separating them. This CDR3 comprises 13 residues. DNA of the CDR3: TGTGCCAGCAGTTACTCCGACGGCGGCGAGCAGTACTTC. This translates into CASSYSDGGEQYF.

J is TRBJ2-1 and V is TRBV5-4, with TRBD2 matching over 10 bases. Per the germline V gene, CDR1 is SGHNT and CDR2 is YYREEE (reference sequence). J gave up 5 bases and V 4 bases, and 6 bases lay outside the gene matches. The CDR3 is 15 residues long. Here the CDR3 DNA reads TGTGCCAGCAGCGAGAGGACTAGCGGAGACAATGAGCAGTTCTTC. Translation gives CASSERTSGDNEQFF.

This clone rates as large. The chain employs TRBV13 and TRBJ2-7, with 10 bases fitting TRBD2. The length of the CDR3 is 15 residues. Germline assignment: CDR1 PRHDT and CDR2 FYEKMQ (reference sequence). Trimming took 2 bases from V and 5 from J; bases not matched to a gene: 6. The CDR3 nucleotides read TGTGCCAGCAGCTTAAGTCCTAGCGGGAGCCACGAGCAGTACTTC. It codes for CASSLSPSGSHEQYF.

The chain recombines TRBV13 with TRBJ2-1; TRBD2 agrees at 13 bases. The CDR3 covers 15 residues. With 2 bases clipped from V and 9 bases from J, the junction kept 4 bases outside the gene matches. Germline V CDR1 and CDR2: PRHDT, FYEKMQ (reference sequence). CDR3 DNA sequence: TGTGCCAGCAGCTTAAGGACTAGCGGGAGTAGTGAGCAGTTCTTC. Amino acids: CASSLRTSGSSEQFF.

The V and J genes are TRBV7-3 and TRBJ2-1, with 13 bases lining up with TRBD2. Looked up from germline, CDR1 is SGHTA and CDR2 is FQGTGA. The CDR3 covers 15 residues. The V segment lost 5 bases and the J segment 8 bases; nucleotides outside the gene matches: 6. The CDR3, as DNA: TGTGCCAGCAGCCCCCGACTAGCGGGAGGCGATGAGCAGTTCTTC. Translation: CASSPRLAGGDEQFF. The variable domain in full, completed from reference TRBV7-3 and TRBJ2-1, reads GAGVSQTPSNKVTEKGKYVELRCDPISGHTALYWYRQSLGQGPEFLIYFQGTGAADDSGLPNDRFFAVRPEGSVSTLKIQRTERGDSAVYLCASSPRLAGGDEQFFGPGTRLTVL.

The gene calls are TRBV4-1 and TRBJ1-1; D is undetermined. The V end was cut by 0 bases, the J end by 6 bases, with 8 bases between. Per germline, CDR1 MGHRA and CDR2 YSYEKL. This CDR3 is 13 amino acids long. The CDR3 loop is CASSQDIISEAFF. Here the CDR3 DNA reads TGCGCCAGCAGCCAAGATATTATCTCTGAAGCTTTCTTT.

The CDR3 nucleotides read TGTGCCAGCAGTTACGGTAGCGGGAACAAAAACATTCAGTACTTC. Amino acids: CASSYGSGNKNIQYF. The chain carries TRBV6-5 and TRBJ2-4; 8 bases agree with TRBD2. V was clipped by 2 bases and J by 3 bases; unmatched bases: 3. CDR1 MNHEY and CDR2 SVGAGI come from the germline V gene. This CDR3 is 15 amino acids long.

The chain employs TRBV29-1 and TRBJ2-1, with 7 bases that match TRBD2. Germline-derived CDR1 and CDR2 are SQVTM and ANQGSEA. The V and J ends lost 3 bases and 5 bases, in that order; junction bases with no gene match: 10. The CDR3 totals 15 residues. CDR3 sequence (DNA): TGCAGCGTTGACCCGGGCGGGAGCGCTAACAATGAGCAGTTCTTC. This sequence encodes CSVDPGGSANNEQFF.

The genes are TRBV5-1 and TRBJ2-7; 9 bases are shared with TRBD2. V shed 4 bases and J 3 bases; nucleotides not matched to a gene: 8. The length of the CDR3 is 15 residues. CDR1 SGHRS and CDR2 YFSETQ come from the germline V gene. The CDR3 nucleotides read TGCGCCAGCAGCGGGGGACTAGCTGCCTTCTACGAGCAGTACTTC. The encoded protein is CASSGGLAAFYEQYF.

CDR3 residues: CASSNGQGPYEQYF. CDR3 DNA sequence: TGTGCCAGCAGTAACGGACAGGGCCCCTACGAGCAGTACTTC. The rearrangement links TRBV6-5 to TRBJ2-7; TRBD1 agrees at 8 bases. V shed 5 bases and J 2 bases; nucleotides not matched to a gene: 5. CDR3 length: 14 residues. CDR1 is MNHEY, CDR2 SVGAGI, per germline.

The chain couples TRBV9 to TRBJ2-4; unclear D gene. The V end was cut by 3 bases, the J end by 5 bases, with 15 bases between. Germline loops: CDR1 SGDLS, CDR2 YYNGEE. The CDR3 is 15 residues long. The CDR3 coding sequence is TGTGCCAGCAGCGGAGGCGCCGGCCAAGAAAACATTCAGTACTTC. It yields the protein CASSGGAGQENIQYF. The variable domain in full, completed from reference TRBV9 and TRBJ2-4, reads DSGVTQTPKHLITATGQRVTLRCSPRSGDLSVYWYQQSLDQGLQFLIQYYNGEERAKGNILERFSAQQFPDLHSELNLSSLELGDSALYFCASSGGAGQENIQYFGAGTRLSVL.

The V and J genes are TRBV27 and TRBJ2-7, with 7 bases identical to TRBD2. With V trimmed by 6 bases and J by 5 bases, 7 bases remained unmatched. This CDR3 is 13 amino acids long. Germline V gives CDR1 MNHEY, CDR2 SMNVEV (reference sequence). CDR3 DNA: TGTGCCAGCAGCTGGGGAGGGTGGGACGAGCAGTACTTC. Translated: CASSWGGWDEQYF.

The chain combines TRBV28 with TRBJ2-1; TRBD2 matches at 7 bases. The CDR3 is 14 residues long. Germline V gene data show CDR1 as MDHEN and CDR2 as SYDVKM. V lost 4 bases, J lost 5 bases, and 5 bases stayed unmatched. CDR3 residues: CASSSGGGNNEQFF. The CDR3 nucleotides are TGTGCCAGCAGTTCTGGGGGGGGGAACAATGAGCAGTTCTTC.

The rearrangement links TRBV3-1 (or the pseudogene TRBV3-2) to TRBJ1-3, with D perhaps TRBD1 (5 bases). V lost 0 bases, J lost 6 bases, and 18 bases lay in between. This CDR3 region has 17 residues. Looked up from germline, CDR1 is LGHDT and CDR2 is YNNKEL (reference sequence). The CDR3 sequence is CASSQDRGLLGVNTIYF. CDR3 DNA sequence: TGTGCCAGCAGCCAAGACCGGGGACTCCTCGGGGTAAACACCATATATTTT.

V gene TRBV5-6 combines with J gene TRBJ1-2, with 10 bases aligning to TRBD1. CDR1 SGHDT and CDR2 YYEEEE come from the germline V gene. This CDR3 contains 15 residues. Losses at the gene ends were 4 bases for V and 4 bases for J; bases not matched to a gene: 7. The CDR3 here is CASSPKGQGIYGYTF. In nucleotides, the CDR3 is TGTGCCAGCAGCCCAAAGGGACAGGGGATCTATGGCTACACCTTC.

The chain carries TRBV27 and TRBJ2-1; a possible D gene is TRBD2 (7 bases). The CDR3 has 16 residues. CDR1 is MNHEY, CDR2 SMNVEV, per germline (reference sequence). V was cut by 3 bases and J by 4 bases, with 16 bases left in between. In DNA, the CDR3 is TGTGCCAGCAGTTTGTCTCGGGGGGCCCCTTACAATGAGCAGTTCTTC. Encoded protein: CASSLSRGAPYNEQFF.

The rearrangement joins TRBV28 to TRBJ2-7, with TRBD1 as a possible D gene (6 bases). The V and J ends lost 6 bases and 0 bases respectively, with 18 bases between them. Germline V gene data show CDR1 as MDHEN and CDR2 as SYDVKM. The CDR3 has 16 residues. The CDR3 region is CASRDRPLPSSYEQYF. As DNA, the CDR3 is TGTGCCAGCAGAGACAGGCCTCTCCCGAGCTCCTACGAGCAGTACTTC. Supplemented by reference TRBV28 and TRBJ2-7, the full variable domain reads DVKVTQSSRYLVKRTGEKVFLECVQDMDHENMFWYRQDPGLGLRLIYFSYDVKMKEKGDIPEGYSVSREKKERFSLILESASTNQTSMYLCASRDRPLPSSYEQYFGPGTRLTVT.

V usage is TRBV9 and J usage is TRBJ1-3, with D possibly matching TRBD1 (6 bases). The germline V gene has CDR1 SGDLS and CDR2 YYNGEE. The CDR3 is 15 residues long. Trimming left V 4 bases short and J 0 bases short, with 11 bases between. CDR3 nucleotides: TGTGCCAGCAGCCCCAGAGGGGGCTCTGGAAACACCATATATTTT. Translated, it gives CASSPRGGSGNTIYF.

The gene calls are TRBV10-3 and TRBJ2-1; perhaps TRBD1 as D (7 bases). Trimming cost V 3 bases and J 6 bases, with 12 bases left between them. Germline CDR1 and CDR2: ENHRY and SYGVKD. The length of the CDR3 is 14 residues. CDR3 in DNA: TGTGCCATCAGTGATAGACAGGGAGGCAATGAGCAGTTCTTC. Its translation is CAISDRQGGNEQFF.

CDR3 region: CASSLRNTQYF. The DNA of the CDR3 is TGTGCCAGCAGTTTGCGGAATACGCAGTATTTT. This sequence joins TRBV28 and TRBJ2-3; D gene ambiguous. The CDR3 is made up of 11 amino acids. The germline V gene encodes CDR1 MDHEN and CDR2 SYDVKM. Between the trimmed V and J ends, which lost 3 bases and 7 bases, there was a span of 5 bases. The entire variable domain, with the rest obtained from reference TRBV28 and TRBJ2-3, is as follows: DVKVTQSSRYLVKRTGEKVFLECVQDMDHENMFWYRQDPGLGLRLIYFSYDVKMKEKGDIPEGYSVSREKKERFSLILESASTNQTSMYLCASSLRNTQYFGPGTRLTVL.

This chain connects TRBV29-1 to TRBJ2-1; TRBD2 might be the D (5 bases). V gave up 3 bases and J gave up 9 bases, with 15 bases separating them. Germline V gene sequence: CDR1 SQVTM, CDR2 ANQGSEA. CDR3 length: 13 amino acids. The CDR3 DNA reads as TGCAGCGTTGATTTGTTGAGGGCAGGTGAGCAGTTCTTC. Translation: CSVDLLRAGEQFF.

The chain has TRBV7-9 and TRBJ1-1; 12 bases line up with TRBD1. Germline loops: CDR1 SEHNR, CDR2 FQNEAQ (reference sequence). This CDR3 region has 16 residues. The V and J ends lost 3 bases and 1 base, in that order; junction bases with no gene match: 3. The CDR3 loop is CASSFPGQGANTEAFF. For the CDR3, the DNA is TGTGCCAGCAGCTTCCCGGGACAGGGGGCGAACACTGAAGCTTTCTTT.

This rearrangement joins TRBV6-2 or TRBV6-3 to TRBJ2-2; D may be TRBD2 (7 bases). The CDR3 contains 16 residues. Trimming took 2 bases from V and 1 from J, leaving 11 bases between them. Per germline, CDR1 MNHEY and CDR2 SVGEGT. The CDR3 is CASSYVGGGNTGELFF. Written as DNA, the CDR3 is TGTGCCAGCAGTTACGTGGGAGGGGGGAACACCGGGGAGCTGTTTTTT.

The chain joins TRBV15 to TRBJ1-5, with TRBD1 as a possible D gene (6 bases). V gave up 2 bases and J gave up 7 bases, with 15 bases separating them. CDR1 LNHNV and CDR2 YYDKDF come from the germline V gene (reference sequence). The CDR3 has 15 amino acids. In nucleotides, the CDR3 is TGTGCCACCAGCAGATCTGCGGGGGCTGGACAGCCCCAGCATTTT. Translation: CATSRSAGAGQPQHF.

The chain recombines TRBV7-9 with TRBJ1-1; TRBD1 is a possible D gene (5 bases). The ends were cut back, 5 bases at V and 4 bases at J, with 14 bases in the middle. Germline CDR1 and CDR2: SEHNR and FQNEAQ (reference sequence). The CDR3 runs to 14 residues. The CDR3 here is CASSQLGGSTEAFF. The CDR3 nucleotides are TGTGCCAGCAGCCAATTGGGGGGTAGCACTGAAGCTTTCTTT.

The chain links TRBV9 to TRBJ2-3; D may be TRBD1 (6 bases). The germline V and J ends were trimmed by 2 bases and 6 bases, with 13 bases remaining between them. This CDR3 has 14 residues. Germline V CDR1 and CDR2: SGDLS, YYNGEE. CDR3 nucleotides: TGTGCCAGCAGCGTCACAGGGTTTCGGGATACGCAGTATTTT. Translated, it gives CASSVTGFRDTQYF. The full variable domain, with the rest looked up from reference TRBV9 and TRBJ2-3, is DSGVTQTPKHLITATGQRVTLRCSPRSGDLSVYWYQQSLDQGLQFLIQYYNGEERAKGNILERFSAQQFPDLHSELNLSSLELGDSALYFCASSVTGFRDTQYFGPGTRLTVL.

This CDR3 reads CAISDPGLAAAESSYNEQFF. DNA of the CDR3: TGTGCCATCAGTGACCCAGGACTAGCGGCAGCGGAGAGCTCCTACAATGAGCAGTTCTTC. This chain connects TRBV10-3 to TRBJ2-1; 10 bases map to TRBD2. This CDR3 spans 20 amino acids. Germline-derived CDR1 and CDR2 are ENHRY and SYGVKD. Trimming removed 3 bases from V and 0 bases from J; junction bases left unmatched: 14.

The chain has TRBV19 and TRBJ2-1; possibly TRBD2 for D (6 bases). Germline V gene sequence: CDR1 LNHDA, CDR2 SQIVND (reference sequence). The CDR3 has 17 residues. V gave up 5 bases and J gave up 0 bases, with 17 bases separating them. For the CDR3, the DNA is TGTGCCAGTAGTCAAATCCCACTAGCTATCTCCTACAATGAGCAGTTCTTC. Its translation is CASSQIPLAISYNEQFF.

This sequence joins TRBV27 and TRBJ2-7; tentatively, D is TRBD2 (5 bases). The germline gives CDR1 MNHEY, CDR2 SMNVEV (reference sequence). Between the trimmed V and J ends, which lost 1 base and 4 bases, there was a span of 14 bases. The CDR3 length is 15 residues. The CDR3 is CASSLFLGEVYEQYF. The CDR3 nucleotides read TGTGCCAGCAGTTTATTCTTGGGAGAAGTATACGAGCAGTACTTC.